This T cell receptor (beta chain) is drawn from a study of T-cell memory formation after mild COVID-19. Study-wide results and limits: Cross-reactive memory seemingly joined, as some responding clones were found in pre-infection memory. While clones contracting from day 15 to 85 were balanced between CD4 and CD8, later expanders leaned CD4+.

Germline CDR1 SGHAT, CDR2 FQNNGV. There are 16 residues in the CDR3. Trimming stripped 5 bases from V and 1 base from J, with 14 bases between. 5'RACE with constant-segment primers built TCRalpha and TCRbeta cDNA libraries with UMIs. TCRdb reanalysed the 5' RACE reads using MiXCR and keeps one entry per CDR3 protein. This sample has about 200,000 distinct CDR3 sequences, with over 9% found just once. This clonotype was detected only a few times. Its antigen is as yet unknown. The chain couples TRBV11-2 to TRBJ2-2; D is undetermined. The sequence derives from a man between 18 and 29 years old who had mild COVID-19 (a few samples of this study predate the infection). Cell type and time point are not known. The sequenced sample was PBMCs or a T cell subset sorted from them (not recorded which). CDR3 nucleotides: TGTGCCAGCAGCCCCCGCCCCGGCAAGAACACCGGGGAGCTGTTTTTT. Translating it yields CASSPRPGKNTGELFF.